This TCR beta chain was captured in a study of graft-versus-host responses after intestinal transplantation (dated by TCRdb to about 2021). About the study as a whole: The transplants that recipients received were multivisceral, liver-intestinal, or isolated intestinal. Anti-thymocyte globulin induction was given to all recipients, followed by maintenance tacrolimus and steroids for two to four years. After intestinal transplantation, graft-versus-host and host-versus-graft alloreactive T cell clones were followed in the graft, circulation and bone marrow using bulk TCR-beta CDR3 sequencing. To identify alloreactive clones, pre-transplant mixed lymphocyte reaction products were sequenced and then compared with unstimulated pre-transplant donor and recipient T cells. The cohort enrolled around 23 intestinal transplant recipients including one retransplant, and a few patients lacking pretransplant specimens were excluded. A peak of at least 4% donor T cells among recipient peripheral blood mononuclear cells was the definition used for donor T cell macrochimerism. Instead of going to the commercial service, samples from a few later patients were sequenced in-house on an Illumina MiSeq and processed with MiXCR. What the work shows at the level of the full study, not this receptor alone: The relatively low number and heterogeneity of intestinal transplant patients limited the conclusions. Patients with donor T cell macrochimerism had high GvH to HvG T cell clonal ratios in their allografts. GvH clones were detected in recipient bone marrow, and some of these GvH clones were observed earlier in ileal mucosa or blood, consistent with an intestinal mucosal origin. Early after transplant, declines in HvG clones were associated with peak levels of circulating GvH clones.

Explained via the paper, the time point label denotes: cells obtained before transplantation from donor or recipient. CD3+CD4+ and CD3+CD8+ populations were FACS-sorted from unstimulated pre-transplant donor and recipient cells taken from spleen or lymph nodes. The library was obtained by the immunoSEQ multiplex PCR assay. For most patients, genomic DNA was isolated with the Qiagen DNeasy Blood and Tissue Kit and sent frozen to Adaptive Biotechnologies for TCR sequencing. Adaptive Biotechnologies carried out high-throughput TCR-beta CDR3 sequencing of genomic DNA for most patients. Per the source publication's procedure: TCR sequencing data for some 17 patients were retrieved from Adaptive's ImmunoSEQ software; three other patients were processed with MiXCR and VDJtools. CD4 versus CD8 sorting errors were corrected by removing sequences found in both subsets at a frequency ratio below 5:1. CDR3 nucleotide sequences shared by donor and recipient were removed because the origin of these sequences could not be assigned. To count as alloreactive, a clone needed at least 2-fold expansion over unstimulated cells and a minimum CFSE-low frequency of 0.002% (template counts) or 0.001% (read counts). A clone was considered mappable if detected in the sequenced pre-transplant spleen, lymph node, or MLR CFSE-low populations of the donor or recipient. The cumulative frequency of alloreactive clones was calculated as a percentage of all sequences, weighted by copy number. TCRdb limited this immuneACCESS table to in-frame rearrangements with V and J called. A share of clones is missing; checked studies link under half to unresolved V genes, and the rest is unexplained. The DNA was the basis for D and trimming; V, J and clone size are from that table. This sample holds tens of thousands of clones; more than 70% were observed only once. The ten largest clones take up nearly 2.5% of the sample.

To note about this clone: What antigen it recognizes has not been identified. Per-base quality was not reported, and no clone a single base away is much larger than it.

This receptor was obtained from a human donor who received an intestinal transplant. Specimen: unstimulated CD8+ T cells sorted from spleen or lymph node cells, collected before intestinal transplant.

The bases are TGTGCCAGCAGTATACAGGGGCCTTACTCTGGAAACACCATATATTTT. It translates to CASSIQGPYSGNTIYF. The chain employs TRBV28 and TRBJ1-3; 7 bases in the middle match TRBD1. Via the germline V gene, CDR1 is MDHEN and CDR2 SYDVKM. The germline V and J ends show losses of 5 bases and 0 bases respectively, and no gene match explains 7 bases of the junction. The CDR3, from cysteine to phenylalanine, totals 16 residues. Just CDR3 DNA is preserved here, 48 bases in frame from base 1.